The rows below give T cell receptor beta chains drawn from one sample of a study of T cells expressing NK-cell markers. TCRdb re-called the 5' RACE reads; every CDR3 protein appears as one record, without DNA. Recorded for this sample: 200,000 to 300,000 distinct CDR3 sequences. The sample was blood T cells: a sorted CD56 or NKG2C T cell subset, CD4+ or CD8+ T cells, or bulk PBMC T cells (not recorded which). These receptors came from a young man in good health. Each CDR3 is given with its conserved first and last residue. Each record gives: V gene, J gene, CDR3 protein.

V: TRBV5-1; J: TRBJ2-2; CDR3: CASSLATGNTGELFF
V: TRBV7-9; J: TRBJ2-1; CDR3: CASHRGDNAYNEQFF
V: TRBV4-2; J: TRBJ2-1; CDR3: CASSQSSGFYNEQFF
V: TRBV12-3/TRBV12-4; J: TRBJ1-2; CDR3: CASSLTGGVNGYTF
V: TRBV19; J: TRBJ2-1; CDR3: CASSMFSNEQFF
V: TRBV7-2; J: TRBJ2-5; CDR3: CASSLSPRGWETQYF
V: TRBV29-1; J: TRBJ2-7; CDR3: CSVSTGIKQYF
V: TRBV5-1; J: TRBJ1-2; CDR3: CASSHSGGDNGYTF
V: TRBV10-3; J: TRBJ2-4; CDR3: CAISESRWKNIQYF
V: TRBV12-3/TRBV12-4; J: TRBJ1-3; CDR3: CASSFGRRHSGNTIYF
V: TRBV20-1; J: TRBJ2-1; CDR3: CSALLAGGLNEQFF
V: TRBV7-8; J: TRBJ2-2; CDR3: CASSPSLGRDTGELFF
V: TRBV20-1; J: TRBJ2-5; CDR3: CSATSTGRETQYF
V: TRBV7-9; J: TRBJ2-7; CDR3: CASSLTGARMSYEQYF
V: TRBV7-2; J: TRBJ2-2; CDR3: CASSLVAGSYTGELFF
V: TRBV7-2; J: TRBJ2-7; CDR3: CASSPGGLEEQYF
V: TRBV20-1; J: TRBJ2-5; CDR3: CSASTGGREETQYF
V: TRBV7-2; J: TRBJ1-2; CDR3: CASSLAGQRVYGYTF
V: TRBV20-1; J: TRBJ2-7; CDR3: CSARDDGTGPHEQYF
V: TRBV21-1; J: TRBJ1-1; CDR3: CASSEEVWAGAVCTEAFF
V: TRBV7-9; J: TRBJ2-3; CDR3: CASSLSRVGAGVRDTQYF
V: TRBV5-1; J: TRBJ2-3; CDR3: CASSFRGQGTDTQYF
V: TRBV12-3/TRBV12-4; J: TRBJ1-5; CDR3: CASNFGRARDQPQHF
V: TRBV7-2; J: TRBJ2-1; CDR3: CASSLRGGVNEQFF
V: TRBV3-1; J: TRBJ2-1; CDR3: CASNRQGRSSYNEQFF
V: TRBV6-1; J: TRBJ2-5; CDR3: CASRGQRILQETQYF
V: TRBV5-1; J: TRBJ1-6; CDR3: CASSFGHASSPLHF
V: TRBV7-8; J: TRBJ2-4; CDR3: CASSVVRRGVAKNIQYF
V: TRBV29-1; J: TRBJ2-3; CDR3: CSVGGGTDTQYF
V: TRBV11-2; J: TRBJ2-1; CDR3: CASSFRQYNEQFF
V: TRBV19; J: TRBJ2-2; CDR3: CASSISRPGELFF
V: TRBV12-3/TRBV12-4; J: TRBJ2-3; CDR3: CASSLRSRTDTQYF
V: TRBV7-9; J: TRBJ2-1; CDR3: CASSFVHEQFF